This T cell receptor beta chain comes out of a study of CD8+CD57+ T cells in acquired aplastic anemia. Looking at the study overall: Sorted CD4+ and CD8+ cells gave a mean 3.2 ug DNA, range roughly 0.19 to 30 ug.

V was trimmed by 6 bases and J by 1 base, leaving 3 bases between them. Per germline, CDR1 SNHLY and CDR2 FYNNEI. This CDR3 comprises 11 residues. This clonotype was found many times. Its cognate antigen is unknown. TCR beta VDJ combinations and CDR3 sequences were profiled from genomic DNA. Each CDR3 protein is one row after TCRdb ran MiXCR on the reads. Of around 430,000 distinct CDR3 sequences detected, about a third appear once; the ten largest clones hold around 0.82%. All sequencing subjects had displayed CD8+CD57+ cell expansion on flow cytometry. Severe acquired aplastic anemia was present in all patients. Study-wide results and caveats: Patients versus controls showed no significant CD8+ Simpson's diversity difference. The number of CD8+ CDR3 sequences shared by patients and controls was 25 to 35.

Specimen: sorted CD4+, CD8+, or CD8+CD57+ T cells (not recorded which) from PBMCs. The chain is built from TRBV2 and TRBJ2-5, with D unresolved. This clonotype originated in a human donor with aplastic anemia. The CDR3, as DNA: TGTGCCAGCAGGAGCCAAGAGACCCAGTACTTC. This codes for CASRSQETQYF.